This T cell receptor (beta chain) was observed in a study of blood T cell repertoires in COVID-19. There are 15 residues in the CDR3. Germline CDR1 is SGDLS and CDR2 is YYNGEE. Trimming cost V 0 bases and J 9 bases; bases outside gene matches: 9. Source study methods: Nucleated cell counts were estimated from reference gene primer amplification. Assay used: immunoSEQ multiplex PCR; TCRdb lists only in-frame clones, some missing. The V and J calls and clone size come from that table; D and trimming were worked out from the DNA. This sample has around 100,000 clones; around nine tenths occur once, and the top ten carry approximately 15%.

The rearrangement links TRBV9 to TRBJ2-1, with TRBD2 matching 7 bases. This receptor was obtained from a human donor in a cohort sampled during active COVID-19. The sequencing sample was made of peripheral blood. The CDR3 reads CASSVEFSGQAEQFF. DNA of the CDR3: TGTGCCAGCAGCGTAGAGTTTAGCGGGCAGGCTGAGCAGTTCTTC.